The sequence of this T cell receptor (beta chain) was determined in a study of blood T cell repertoires in COVID-19 (dated by TCRdb to 2018 to 2021). At the level of the whole study: Samples covering the acute and convalescent phases of COVID-19 were provided by collaborators in the United States, Italy and Spain. Deeply sampled blood TCRbeta repertoires from subjects exposed to, actively infected with, or recovered from COVID-19 were included in the dataset. Where available, HLA class I and class II types were obtained from metadata supplied by the sample provider rather than from assay-based typing. The repertoires were made available in a free public database intended to serve as a resource for research on the immune response to SARS-CoV-2. The material from the prospective study consisted of cDNA or gDNA derived from T cells, B-cell-depleted T cells, or PBMCs. A de-identified subject ID, COVID-19 status, age in years and sex were almost always included in the sample metadata. Samples were obtained from the ongoing ImmuneRACE study (first 160 participants) and from over a thousand subjects provided by 6 global collaborators.

Overall study outcomes, separate from this receptor: Clinical and demographic metadata were provided uncurated, with the amount varying by source and participant.

V is shortened by 4 bases, J by 8 bases, and the region joining them spans 14 bases. From the germline V gene (reference sequence), CDR1 is SEHNR and CDR2 is FQNEAQ. The CDR3 runs 13 amino acids, cysteine and phenylalanine included. Only the CDR3 part of the read is kept: 39 bases, read in frame from the first base. The collaborating institutions used their own protocols to collect whole blood in K2EDTA tubes. For TCRbeta analysis, collaborator samples were shipped as frozen whole blood, as isolated PBMCs, or as DNA extracted from either sample type. TCRbeta CDR3 regions were amplified from genomic DNA by means of the immunoSEQ Assay, a bias-controlled multiplex PCR. As for the authors' bioinformatics: Within the assay, amplification of reference gene primers was used to estimate how many nucleated cells each sample contained. To quantify the absolute abundance of each unique TCRbeta CDR3 rearrangement, sequence reads were collapsed and filtered. For each sample, productive Simpson clonality was calculated as the square root of Simpson's diversity index across productive rearrangements. This is the immuneACCESS table as TCRdb keeps it, with only in-frame sequences that have V and J called. A part of the clones is gone; compared with another copy, unresolved V genes explain less than half, and the rest is unexplained. The D gene and trimming were derived from the DNA, and the V and J assignments and clone size from that table. For this sample there are about 190,000 clones; around 87% appear just once. Of the sample, approximately 0.64% falls within the top ten clones.

Comment on this clone: Its antigen is unknown. No qualities accompany the bases; no much larger clone lies one base away.

The chain employs TRBV7-9 and TRBJ1-2; the D region possibly corresponds to TRBD1 (5 bases align). This TCR derives from a man aged 50-60 years with acute or convalescent COVID-19. Sequencing was done on a sample of peripheral blood. The CDR3 reads as follows: CASSSQADGGYTF. The base sequence is TGTGCCAGCAGCTCACAGGCGGACGGCGGCTACACCTTC.